Listed below are T cell receptor beta chains from one sample, sequenced in a study of cytomegalovirus exposure and HLA in healthy donors. Here immunoSEQ multiplex PCR was the method, and the copy in TCRdb shows in-frame clones only, minus some. The profile shows some 210,000 clones, under 85% of them singletons. Sample: PBMCs. The receptors originated from a woman aged 45 to 65 in good health and CMV-seropositive. The CDR3 runs from the conserved cysteine through the conserved F or W. A D gene is named only where the DNA matches it firmly. A row's size may be missing; if present it is once, few, many or a size class.

clone_size: .
j_call: TRBJ1-2
d_call: .
v_call: TRBV15
cdr3_nt: TGTGCCACCAGCAGAGACAGGGTCGACTATGGCTACACCTTC
cdr3_aa: CATSRDRVDYGYTF

clone_size: .
j_call: TRBJ2-3
d_call: .
v_call: TRBV5-1
cdr3_nt: TGCGCCAGCAGCAATCTCTTGGACAGTCAGTATTTT
cdr3_aa: CASSNLLDSQYF

clone_size: .
j_call: TRBJ1-1
d_call: .
v_call: TRBV19
cdr3_nt: TGTGCCAGTAGTATTTTAAGGGGTACTGAAGCTTTCTTT
cdr3_aa: CASSILRGTEAFF

clone_size: .
j_call: TRBJ2-7
d_call: .
v_call: TRBV5-8
cdr3_nt: TGTGCCAGCAGCCGACGAGATACAGCGTGGGGCTCCCTCGAGCAGTACTTC
cdr3_aa: CASSRRDTAWGSLEQYF

clone_size: .
j_call: TRBJ1-3
d_call: .
v_call: TRBV5-6
cdr3_nt: TGTGCCAGCAGCCACGGGTCTGGAAACACCATATATTTT
cdr3_aa: CASSHGSGNTIYF

clone_size: .
j_call: TRBJ2-3
d_call: .
v_call: TRBV25-1
cdr3_nt: TGTGCCAGCAGTGAATCCCCCTCAGATACGCAGTATTTT
cdr3_aa: CASSESPSDTQYF

clone_size: .
j_call: TRBJ1-2
d_call: .
v_call: TRBV7-3
cdr3_nt: TGTGCCAGCAGCTTAAGTGGGGGGTTGGGTGGCTACACCTTC
cdr3_aa: CASSLSGGLGGYTF

clone_size: .
j_call: TRBJ2-3
d_call: .
v_call: TRBV13
cdr3_nt: TGTGCCAGCAGCTTAGATTCCTTGAGGGGGGGGCAGACAGATACGCAGTATTTT
cdr3_aa: CASSLDSLRGGQTDTQYF

clone_size: .
j_call: TRBJ1-2
d_call: .
v_call: TRBV5-1
cdr3_nt: TGCGCCAGCAGCTTAACAGGTTATGGCTACACCTTC
cdr3_aa: CASSLTGYGYTF

clone_size: .
j_call: TRBJ2-7
d_call: .
v_call: TRBV18
cdr3_nt: TGTGCCAGCTCGCTAACAGTCTACGAGCAGTACTTC
cdr3_aa: CASSLTVYEQYF

clone_size: .
j_call: TRBJ1-5
d_call: .
v_call: TRBV18
cdr3_nt: TGTGCCAGCCATCCTTCGGGGGACCAAGGGCCCCAGCATTTT
cdr3_aa: CASHPSGDQGPQHF

clone_size: .
j_call: TRBJ1-2
d_call: .
v_call: TRBV15
cdr3_nt: TGTGCCACCAGCAGGTACGGGACTCTTTGGGCTGGCTACACCTTC
cdr3_aa: CATSRYGTLWAGYTF

clone_size: .
j_call: TRBJ2-7
d_call: TRBD1
v_call: TRBV5-4
cdr3_nt: TGTGCCAGCAGCTTGGGGGACAGAACCCCTCCCGACGAGCAGTACTTC
cdr3_aa: CASSLGDRTPPDEQYF

clone_size: .
j_call: TRBJ2-7
d_call: .
v_call: TRBV11-1
cdr3_nt: TGTGCCAGCAGACCCGTGGACACGAGAGAAGAGCAGTACTTC
cdr3_aa: CASRPVDTREEQYF

clone_size: once
j_call: TRBJ2-1
d_call: .
v_call: TRBV1
cdr3_nt: TGCACCAGCAGCCACCAACTAGCATTCTCCTACAATGAGCAGTTCTTC
cdr3_aa: CTSSHQLAFSYNEQFF

clone_size: .
j_call: TRBJ2-1
d_call: .
v_call: TRBV7-6
cdr3_nt: TGTGCCAGCAGCTTAGCGGGGCACGATGAGCAGTTCTTC
cdr3_aa: CASSLAGHDEQFF

clone_size: .
j_call: TRBJ1-3
d_call: TRBD1
v_call: TRBV9
cdr3_nt: TGTGCCAGCAGCGTAGCTTCGACAGGGGTTGGTACTGGAAACACCATATATTTT
cdr3_aa: CASSVASTGVGTGNTIYF

clone_size: .
j_call: TRBJ1-4
d_call: TRBD1
v_call: TRBV18
cdr3_nt: TGTGCCAGCTCACCTCGCAGGGGGCTGTTCGAAAAACTGTTTTTT
cdr3_aa: CASSPRRGLFEKLFF